Listed here are 22 T cell receptor beta chains from one sample, sequenced in a study of regulatory T cells in long-lasting Graves disease. Documented time point: newly diagnosed GD, antithyroid drugs for less than 3 months. PBMC RNA was the source of the TCR library. Both iRepertoire HTBI primers and Arm-PCR of CDR3 regions were used to build the TCR beta libraries. TCRdb re-derived calls from the multiplex PCR reads in MiXCR, one entry per CDR3 protein. The table has 620,000 or so distinct CDR3 sequences, 16% seen once; the top ten hold about 20%. The sample was also reused in another study, on T cells in Graves' hyperthyroidism and ophthalmopathy.

This material consisted of peripheral blood mononuclear cells (PBMCs), taken at new diagnosis, from a patient treated with antithyroid drugs. Receptors originate from a woman in her twenties or thirties with Graves disease.

In its sample, this clonotype was seen many times. The rearrangement uses TRBV6-8 and TRBJ2-7; tentative D call: TRBD2 (5 bases). Trimming shortened V by 2 bases and J by 5 bases, and 28 bases separated the two germline ends. Germline loops: CDR1 MNHGY, CDR2 SAAAGT. The CDR3 covers 19 residues. CDR3 in DNA: TGTGCCAGCAGTTACCCGGACTCGGACTCGGGGTCGGGCCTGGACGAGCAGTACTTC. This gives the protein CASSYPDSDSGSGLDEQYF.

The J gene is TRBJ2-3, the V gene TRBV20-1, with 9 bases identical to TRBD1. There are 16 residues in the CDR3. The J segment lost 6 bases and the V segment lost 4 bases, leaving 14 bases of the junction unmatched. Looked up from germline, CDR1 is DFQATT and CDR2 is SNEGSKA (reference sequence). As DNA, the CDR3 is TGCAGTGCTACGCCAACGGACAGGGGCCGGGGGGATACGCAGTATTTT. Translated, it gives CSATPTDRGRGDTQYF.

This clonotype was counted at least ten times. V gene TRBV29-1 combines with J gene TRBJ1-5; D remains unclear. The ends were cut back, 4 bases at V and 4 bases at J, with 8 bases in the middle. The germline gives CDR1 SQVTM, CDR2 ANQGSEA. There are 12 residues in the CDR3. CDR3: CSVGAVNQPQHF. In DNA form, the CDR3 reads TGCAGCGTTGGGGCAGTTAATCAGCCCCAGCATTTT.

CDR3 protein: CASSIERSSAQYF. DNA of the CDR3: TGTGCCAGTAGTATAGAGAGGTCTTCCGCGCAGTACTTC. The chain employs TRBV19 and TRBJ2-7; D is unclear. Trimming removed 0 bases at V and 9 bases at J, with 12 bases between. This CDR3 region has 13 residues. Germline CDR1 LNHDA, CDR2 SQIVND (reference sequence). Looking up the rest from reference TRBV19 and TRBJ2-7 gives the full variable domain: DGGITQSPKYLFRKEGQNVTLSCEQNLNHDAMYWYRQDPGQGLRLIYYSQIVNDFQKGDIAEGYSVSREKKESFPLTVTSAQKNPTAFYLCASSIERSSAQYFGPGTRLTVT.

The chain uses TRBV7-9 and TRBJ1-4, with D unresolved. V was pared by 2 bases and J by 5 bases, with 9 bases between. This CDR3 has 14 amino acids. Per the germline V gene, CDR1 is SEHNR and CDR2 is FQNEAQ (reference sequence). CDR3 loop: CASSLPPGNEKLFF. The CDR3 DNA reads TGTGCCAGCAGCTTACCCCCGGGGAATGAAAAACTGTTTTTT.

V is TRBV11-2 and J is TRBJ2-5; 7 positions match TRBD1. The V segment lost 9 bases and the J segment 5 bases; nucleotides outside the gene matches: 9. CDR3 length: 13 amino acids. Germline lookup yields CDR1 SGHAT and CDR2 FQNNGV. CDR3 loop: CASRQGLTETQYF. The CDR3 nucleotides read TGTGCCAGTCGACAGGGTCTAACGGAGACCCAGTACTTC.

This clonotype was detected many times. This chain joins TRBV28 and TRBJ2-7; TRBD2 aligns across 7 bases. V trimming: 10 bases; J trimming: 6 bases; junction bases outside the gene matches: 12. The CDR3 runs 13 residues. The germline V gene has CDR1 MDHEN and CDR2 SYDVKM. The CDR3 DNA is TGTGCCACACGCTCCGGGGGGAGTCCCGAGCAGTACTTC. Translating gives CATRSGGSPEQYF.

This clonotype was recorded at least ten times. This chain connects TRBV28 to TRBJ2-1; the match to TRBD2 covers 13 bases. J was trimmed by 3 bases and V by 6 bases; bases with no gene match: 11. The CDR3 is 18 residues long. Germline assignment: CDR1 MDHEN and CDR2 SYDVKM. The CDR3 reads CASSPTSGRAKVYNEQFF. CDR3 nucleotide sequence: TGTGCCAGCAGCCCCACTAGCGGGAGGGCCAAGGTCTACAATGAGCAGTTCTTC.

This clonotype showed up many times. V usage is TRBV12-3 or TRBV12-4 and J usage is TRBJ1-2; no definite D call. The CDR3 is 13 residues long. V lost 4 bases to trimming and J lost 4 bases, with 10 bases between them. In DNA, the CDR3 is TGTGCCAGCAGTTCCTCAGCTTCCTATGGCTACACCTTC. Protein product: CASSSSASYGYTF.

This clonotype was seen many times. The chain is built from TRBV28 and TRBJ2-3, with 10 bases lining up with TRBD1. The CDR3 runs 15 residues. Trimming cost V 6 bases and J 2 bases; bases outside gene matches: 5. The germline CDR1 and CDR2 sequences are MDHEN and SYDVKM. CDR3: CASSSTGGHTDTQYF. DNA of the CDR3: TGTGCCAGCAGCTCGACAGGGGGCCACACAGATACGCAGTATTTT.

This clonotype has ten or more counts. Mismatch with germline at one junction end may stem from a read error. CDR3 in amino acids: CASSEALSGGLLF. The CDR3 coding sequence is TGTGCCAGCAGTGAAGCGCTAAGCGGGGGGCTCCTCTTC. The chain uses TRBV2 and TRBJ2-1; 9 bases agree with TRBD2. The CDR3 length is 13 residues. Germline V lookup: CDR1 SNHLY, CDR2 FYNNEI.

At least ten counts were recorded for this clonotype. CDR3 amino acids: CASSLDGGHDTQYF. The CDR3 coding sequence is TGTGCCAGCAGCTTAGACGGGGGCCACGATACGCAGTATTTT. The chain is built from TRBV7-2 and TRBJ2-3; D may correspond to TRBD1 or TRBD2 (6 bases each). CDR1 SGHTA and CDR2 FQGNSA come from the germline V gene. Trimming pared 1 base from V and 6 bases from J, leaving 11 bases between. This CDR3 is 14 amino acids long.

The chain has TRBV7-9 and TRBJ1-4; 7 bases are shared with TRBD1. The CDR3 totals 16 residues. Unmatched junction bases numbered 7, after V lost 1 base and J lost 5 bases. Germline V gene data show CDR1 as SEHNR and CDR2 as FQNEAQ (reference sequence). The CDR3 coding sequence is TGTGCCAGCAGCTTAGGCGAAACAGGGGTAAATGAAAAACTGTTTTTT. Translated, it gives CASSLGETGVNEKLFF. Complete variable domain (other parts from reference TRBV7-9 and TRBJ1-4): DTGVSQNPRHKITKRGQNVTFRCDPISEHNRLYWYRQTLGQGPEFLTYFQNEAQLEKSRLLSDRFSAERPKGSFSTLEIQRTEQGDSAMYLCASSLGETGVNEKLFFGSGTQLSVL.

The table lists this clonotype with many counts. The J gene is TRBJ1-1, the V gene TRBV28; TRBD1 matches at 9 bases. This CDR3 has 13 residues. V was pared by 11 bases and J by 4 bases, with 8 bases of the junction left unmatched. Germline V gene sequence: CDR1 MDHEN, CDR2 SYDVKM. The CDR3 loop reads CASEGQGSTEAFF. DNA of the CDR3: TGTGCCTCCGAGGGACAGGGAAGCACTGAAGCTTTCTTT.

The V call is TRBV3-1, the J call TRBJ2-2; 9 bases are shared with TRBD1. The ends lost 1 base at V and 3 bases at J; junction bases unmatched: 9. The CDR3 is 18 amino acids. CDR1 is LGHDT and CDR2 is YNNKEL in the germline V gene (reference sequence). In DNA form, the CDR3 reads TGTGCCAGCAGCCAAGTGGTGTTGGGACAGGGAGACACCGGGGAGCTGTTTTTT. Protein sequence: CASSQVVLGQGDTGELFF.

This clonotype was seen at least ten times. The chain carries TRBV28 and TRBJ1-6; 7 bases line up with TRBD1. J lost 8 bases, V lost 7 bases, and 14 bases had no gene match. There are 16 residues in the CDR3. Germline V gene data show CDR1 as MDHEN and CDR2 as SYDVKM. This CDR3 is CASTNRGRRWDSPLHF. Written as DNA, the CDR3 is TGTGCCAGCACTAACAGGGGACGCCGTTGGGATTCACCCCTCCACTTT.

This clonotype was recorded many times. The rearrangement links TRBV19 to TRBJ1-6, with D possibly being TRBD1 (5 bases). V gave up 7 bases and J gave up 17 bases, with 21 bases separating them. Germline V CDR1 and CDR2: LNHDA, SQIVND (reference sequence). The CDR3 runs to 13 residues. For the CDR3, the DNA is TGTGCCAGTACCCCCCAAGGTGCCGGGGGATTCCACTTT. This translates into CASTPQGAGGFHF.

J is TRBJ2-3 and V is TRBV20-1, with D unresolved. CDR3 length: 13 amino acids. The germline gives CDR1 DFQATT, CDR2 SNEGSKA (reference sequence). The V gene lost 6 bases and the J gene lost 0 bases, with 10 bases spanning the gap. CDR3 loop: CSAAPPSTDTQYF. The CDR3 nucleotides read TGCAGTGCCGCCCCTCCTAGCACAGATACGCAGTATTTT.

The sample holds many counts of this clonotype. V usage is TRBV5-1 and J usage is TRBJ2-5; D gene ambiguous. With 4 bases removed from V and 0 bases from J, the gap between germline ends came to 4 bases. The germline V gene encodes CDR1 SGHRS and CDR2 YFSETQ. The CDR3 loop spans 12 amino acids. CDR3 region: CASSQDQETQYF. In DNA form, the CDR3 reads TGCGCCAGCAGCCAGGACCAAGAGACCCAGTACTTC. Based on the CDR3 plus reference TRBV5-1 and TRBJ2-5, the full variable domain is KAGVTQTPRYLIKTRGQQVTLSCSPISGHRSVSWYQQTPGQGLQFLFEYFSETQRNKGNFPGRFSGRQFSNSRSEMNVSTLELGDSALYLCASSQDQETQYFGPGTRLLVL.

This clonotype was seen many times. CDR3 DNA sequence: TGTGCCAGCAGGCCTGACAGGGTGGGTGAAGCTTTCTTT. This codes for CASRPDRVGEAFF. This chain connects TRBV6-1 to TRBJ1-1; 7 bases match TRBD1. After removal of 6 bases from V and 7 bases from J, the junction contained 8 bases not matched to a gene. The CDR3 is 13 residues long. Germline loops: CDR1 MNHNS, CDR2 SASEGT.

This clonotype has a count of ten or more. CDR3 residues: CASITSGPSGELFF. CDR3 in DNA: TGTGCCAGCATTACATCGGGACCCTCCGGGGAGCTGTTTTTT. The chain uses TRBV28 and TRBJ2-2; D could derive from TRBD1 or TRBD2 (5 bases each). The CDR3 totals 14 residues. Trimming left V 7 bases short and J 6 bases short, with 15 bases between. CDR1 and CDR2 (germline): MDHEN, SYDVKM. Combining the CDR3 with reference TRBV28 and TRBJ2-2 gives the whole variable domain DVKVTQSSRYLVKRTGEKVFLECVQDMDHENMFWYRQDPGLGLRLIYFSYDVKMKEKGDIPEGYSVSREKKERFSLILESASTNQTSMYLCASITSGPSGELFFGEGSRLTVL.

This clonotype has a handful of counts. The rearrangement joins TRBV24-1 to TRBJ2-5; D uncertain. V was clipped by 6 bases and J by 0 bases, with 10 bases between them. The CDR3 contains 14 residues. Germline V gene data show CDR1 as KGHDR and CDR2 as SFDVKD. DNA of the CDR3: TGTGCCACCAGTCAAACAAGTTACCAAGAGACCCAGTACTTC. It specifies CATSQTSYQETQYF.